The clone carrying this T cell receptor beta chain occurred a few times. The antigen is undetermined. Each CDR3 protein gets one entry after TCRdb re-called the RT-PCR reads with MiXCR. The sample lists roughly 650,000 distinct CDR3 sequences, around 13% occurring once. This specimen comes from a study of response to subunit inactivated influenza vaccine. The study's findings and limits: Each seasonal influenza vaccination recruits few new T cells, the authors suggested.

Sequences were derived from PBMCs from blood, sampled approximately 15 days before vaccination. The receptor was isolated from a man in his forties or fifties who received an inactivated influenza vaccine.

In nucleotides, the CDR3 is TGTGCCAGCAGTCGAGCCTTACCAATCGGGGAGACCCAGTACTTC. This gives the protein CASSRALPIGETQYF. V is TRBV6-1 and J is TRBJ2-5; no definite D call. V lost 5 bases and J lost 5, with 18 bases in between. Per the germline V gene, CDR1 is MNHNS and CDR2 is SASEGT. The length of the CDR3 is 15 residues.